This is a list of T cell receptor beta chains from one sample in a study of post-analysis software for immune sequencing data. TCRdb passed the PCR reads through MiXCR, listing each CDR3 protein once. The table includes 450,000 to 650,000 distinct CDR3 sequences, roughly 45% detected once. Source material: blood. The receptors here all came from a girl between 10 and 17 years old with multiple sclerosis. The CDR3 runs from the conserved cysteine through the conserved F or W. The D gene is left open where the match is weak. Only some rows state a clone size, as once, few, many or a class for expanded clones.

length	V	size	D	J	CDR3	DNA
12	TRBV12-3/TRBV12-4	.	TRBD1	TRBJ1-1	CASRGQGAEAFF	TGTGCCAGCAGGGGACAGGGAGCTGAAGCTTTCTTT
19	TRBV13	.	TRBD2	TRBJ2-4	CASSSLQRIAGLAKNIQYF	TGTGCCAGCAGCTCCTTACAGAGGATAGCGGGTTTAGCCAAAAACATTCAGTACTTC
13	TRBV7-3	.	TRBD1	TRBJ2-5	CASSYKQGETQYF	TGTGCCAGCAGCTACAAACAGGGGGAGACCCAGTACTTC
12	TRBV2	.	.	TRBJ2-7	CASRRGPYEQYF	TGTGCCAGCCGGCGGGGTCCCTACGAGCAGTACTTC
15	TRBV6-4	many	TRBD2	TRBJ2-3	CASSWTSGATDTQYF	TGTGCCAGCAGTTGGACTAGCGGGGCCACAGATACGCAGTATTTT
15	TRBV20-1	.	TRBD1	TRBJ1-6	CSARDRDRGRSPLHF	TGCAGTGCTAGAGATAGGGACAGGGGCCGATCACCCCTCCACTTT
14	TRBV7-7	.	.	TRBJ2-1	CASSLDPGVNEQFF	TGTGCTAGCAGCTTAGACCCCGGAGTCAATGAGCAGTTCTTC
15	TRBV29-1	.	.	TRBJ1-1	CSVEGPGRGGSEAFF	TGCAGCGTTGAAGGCCCAGGGCGGGGAGGTTCTGAAGCTTTCTTT
10	TRBV29-1	.	.	TRBJ1-2	CSAWEDGYTF	TGCAGCGCCTGGGAAGACGGCTACACCTTC
13	TRBV12-3/TRBV12-4	few	.	TRBJ1-2	CASSTRAKHGYTF	TGTGCCAGCAGTACGAGGGCCAAACACGGCTACACCTTC
14	TRBV4-1	.	TRBD1	TRBJ1-2	CASSRLGQGGGYTF	TGCGCCAGCAGCCGTCTAGGACAGGGCGGTGGCTACACCTTC
11	TRBV5-1	few	.	TRBJ2-5	CASSLDRVEYF	TGCGCCAGCAGCTTGGACAGGGTGGAGTACTTC
14	TRBV27	once	.	TRBJ1-4	CASSYGRRGEKLFF	TGTGCCAGCAGTTACGGCAGGCGAGGTGAAAAACTGTTTTTT
18	TRBV11-3	.	TRBD2	TRBJ2-5	CASSLGRLAGGLQETQYF	TGTGCCAGCAGCTTAGGCCGACTAGCGGGAGGCTTGCAAGAGACCCAGTACTTC
16	TRBV6-5	.	TRBD2	TRBJ2-5	CASSYSGGGSLETQYF	TGTGCCAGCAGTTACTCTGGCGGGGGGTCTCTGGAGACCCAGTACTTC
18	TRBV10-3	few	.	TRBJ2-5	CAISEPSKGRKNRGTQYF	TGTGCCATCAGTGAGCCGAGCAAGGGCAGGAAGAATCGAGGGACCCAGTACTTC
12	TRBV24-1	.	.	TRBJ2-2	CATSDDTGELFF	TGTGCCACCAGTGACGACACCGGGGAGCTGTTTTTT
13	TRBV27	few	TRBD2	TRBJ2-3	CASATSEADTQYF	TGTGCCAGCGCGACTAGCGAGGCAGATACGCAGTATTTT
14	TRBV4-1	few	.	TRBJ2-5	CASSQDRYQETQYF	TGCGCCAGCAGCCAAGATCGGTATCAAGAGACCCAGTACTTC
15	TRBV12-3/TRBV12-4	few	.	TRBJ2-1	CASSPQPTSTNEQFF	TGTGCCAGCAGCCCTCAGCCCACTAGCACCAATGAGCAGTTCTTC
13	TRBV2	few	.	TRBJ2-7	CASVAAGLGEQYF	TGTGCCAGCGTAGCTGCAGGGTTGGGGGAGCAGTACTTC
15	TRBV5-1	.	TRBD2	TRBJ2-3	CASSFWTSGTDTQYF	TGCGCCAGCAGCTTCTGGACTAGCGGCACAGATACGCAGTATTTT
11	TRBV2	.	.	TRBJ2-1	CASRSTGEQFF	TGTGCCAGCAGGTCGACAGGCGAGCAGTTCTTC
15	TRBV5-1	.	TRBD1	TRBJ1-2	CASSPLVGTGNSYTF	TGCGCCAGCAGCCCCCTTGTAGGGACAGGCAATAGCTACACCTTC
14	TRBV29-1	.	.	TRBJ2-1	CSVEERQIYNEQFF	TGCAGCGTTGAAGAGAGACAGATTTACAATGAGCAGTTCTTC
18	TRBV5-1	.	.	TRBJ1-1	CASSLFSGSRAIRTEAFF	TGCGCCAGCAGCTTGTTTTCAGGGAGCAGGGCGATCAGGACTGAAGCTTTCTTT
15	TRBV4-1	few	TRBD1	TRBJ1-6	CASSWRQGADSPLHF	TGCGCCAGCAGCTGGCGACAGGGGGCCGATTCACCCCTCCACTTT
13	TRBV4-1	few	.	TRBJ1-2	CASSPGTPYGYTF	TGCGCCAGCAGCCCAGGGACGCCCTATGGCTACACCTTC
12	TRBV20-1	.	.	TRBJ1-2	CSAGGLGYGYTF	TGCAGTGCTGGAGGGTTGGGCTATGGCTACACCTTC
15	TRBV11-2	few	.	TRBJ2-1	CASSLASREDNEQFF	TGTGCCAGCAGCTTAGCTAGCCGGGAAGACAATGAGCAGTTCTTC
13	TRBV27	.	TRBD1	TRBJ2-7	CASSPQTGDEQYF	TGTGCCAGCAGTCCCCAGACAGGGGACGAGCAGTACTTC
16	TRBV6-5	.	.	TRBJ2-3	CASSYSTTPGTDTQYF	TGTGCCAGCAGTTACTCCACGACACCCGGCACAGATACGCAGTATTTT
15	TRBV12-3/TRBV12-4	.	TRBD2	TRBJ2-5	CASRLLAGGEQTQYF	TGTGCCAGCAGGCTACTAGCGGGGGGTGAGCAGACCCAGTACTTC
14	TRBV7-2	.	.	TRBJ2-4	CASSLRLAKNIQYF	TGTGCCAGCAGCCTGCGGCTAGCCAAAAACATTCAGTACTTC
15	TRBV20-1	few	TRBD1	TRBJ1-5	CSAGNRGDSNQPQHF	TGCAGTGCTGGCAACAGGGGAGATAGCAATCAGCCCCAGCATTTT
15	TRBV6-1	.	.	TRBJ1-1	CASSDRGLKNTEAFF	TGTGCCAGCAGTGACAGGGGACTGAAGAACACTGAAGCTTTCTTT
14	TRBV14	.	.	TRBJ1-6	CASSQDVGNSPLHF	TGTGCCAGCAGCCAAGACGTGGGGAATTCACCCCTCCACTTT
18	TRBV7-9	.	TRBD2	TRBJ2-6	CASSSTSGGVAGANVLTF	TGTGCCAGCAGCTCAACTAGCGGGGGCGTCGCTGGGGCCAACGTCCTGACTTTC
12	TRBV5-1	.	TRBD1	TRBJ2-7	CASLGQNYEQYF	TGCGCCAGCTTGGGACAGAACTACGAGCAGTACTTC
14	TRBV20-1	few	TRBD2	TRBJ2-1	CSAEARGGDNEQFF	TGCAGTGCTGAGGCTCGGGGGGGGGACAATGAGCAGTTCTTC
14	TRBV20-1	few	TRBD1	TRBJ2-4	CSVMDRGGKNIQYF	TGCAGTGTTATGGACAGGGGAGGCAAAAACATTCAGTACTTC
12	TRBV12-3/TRBV12-4	.	.	TRBJ1-4	CASSWDFEKLFF	TGTGCCAGCAGCTGGGACTTTGAAAAACTGTTTTTT
13	TRBV20-1	many	.	TRBJ2-1	CSAPPRGQYEQFF	TGCAGTGCTCCCCCGAGGGGCCAGTATGAGCAGTTCTTC
14	TRBV29-1	.	.	TRBJ2-5	CSVEGRDPRETQYF	TGCAGCGTTGAAGGGAGGGATCCAAGAGAGACCCAGTACTTC
11	TRBV6-6	few	.	TRBJ2-5	CAARGGETQYF	TGTGCCGCGCGAGGGGGAGAGACCCAGTACTTC
15	TRBV7-9	.	.	TRBJ2-7	CVSSHPKADTYEQYF	TGTGTCAGCAGCCATCCTAAGGCGGACACCTACGAGCAGTACTTC
12	TRBV24-1	few	.	TRBJ1-1	CATSDLGHEAFF	TGTGCCACCAGTGATTTGGGGCATGAAGCTTTCTTT
15	TRBV20-1	.	TRBD1	TRBJ1-1	CSARTGGHMNTEAFF	TGCAGTGCTAGGACAGGGGGGCATATGAACACTGAAGCTTTCTTT
16	TRBV24-1	few	.	TRBJ2-5	CATSEGNQGGQETQYF	TGTGCCACCAGTGAAGGGAACCAAGGGGGACAAGAGACCCAGTACTTC
15	TRBV29-1	.	TRBD1	TRBJ1-2	CSVAQTGGLNYGYTF	TGCAGCGTTGCTCAGACAGGGGGATTAAACTATGGCTACACCTTC
13	TRBV7-9	few	.	TRBJ2-5	CASSWTDQKTQYF	TGTGCCAGCAGCTGGACAGACCAAAAGACCCAGTACTTC
15	TRBV4-1	.	.	TRBJ1-5	CASSQPVKGNQPQHF	TGCGCCAGCAGCCAACCCGTAAAGGGCAATCAGCCCCAGCATTTT
14	TRBV12-3/TRBV12-4	.	.	TRBJ2-4	CASRDGVAKNIQYF	TGTGCCAGCAGGGATGGGGTAGCCAAAAACATTCAGTACTTC